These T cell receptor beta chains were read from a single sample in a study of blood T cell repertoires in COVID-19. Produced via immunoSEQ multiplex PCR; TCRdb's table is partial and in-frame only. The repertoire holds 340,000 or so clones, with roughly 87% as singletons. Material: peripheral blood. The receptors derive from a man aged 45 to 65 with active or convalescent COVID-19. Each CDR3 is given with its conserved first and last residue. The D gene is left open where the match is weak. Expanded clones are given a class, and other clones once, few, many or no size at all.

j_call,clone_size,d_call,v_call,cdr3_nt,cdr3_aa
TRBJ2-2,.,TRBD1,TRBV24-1,TGTGCCACCAGTGACCACAGGGGGACGGGCACCGGGGAGCTGTTTTTT,CATSDHRGTGTGELFF
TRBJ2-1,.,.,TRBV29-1,TGCAGCGTTGATCGGGCGGGGTCATACAATGAGCAGTTCTTC,CSVDRAGSYNEQFF
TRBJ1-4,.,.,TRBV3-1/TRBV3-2,TGTGCCAGCAGCCAAGATTGGGCCGCAACTAATGAAAAACTGTTTTTT,CASSQDWAATNEKLFF
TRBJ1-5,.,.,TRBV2,TGTGCCAGCAGGGCAGACAACAATCAGCCCCAGCATTTT,CASRADNNQPQHF
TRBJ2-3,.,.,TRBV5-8,TGTGCCAGCAGCTTGGGTAACGGGGGCACAGATACGCAGTATTTT,CASSLGNGGTDTQYF
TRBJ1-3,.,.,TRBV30,TGTGCCTGGAGGTTAACAGCTGGAAACACCATATATTTT,CAWRLTAGNTIYF
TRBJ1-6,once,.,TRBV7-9,TGTGCCAGCAGCTTAGGAACAGCCCTTAATTCACCCCTCCACTTT,CASSLGTALNSPLHF
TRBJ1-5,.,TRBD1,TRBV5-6,TGTGCCAGCAGCTTCGGGACAGGGGGCCAGCCCCAGCATTTT,CASSFGTGGQPQHF
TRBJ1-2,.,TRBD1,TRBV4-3,TGCGCCAGCAGCCAAGATGCGACAGGGAGGTATGGCTACACCTTC,CASSQDATGRYGYTF
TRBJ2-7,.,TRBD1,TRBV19,TGTGCCAGTAGTGGGCACTTTTCGGGACAGGGGACCTACGAGCAGTACTTC,CASSGHFSGQGTYEQYF
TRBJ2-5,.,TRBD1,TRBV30,TGTGCCTGGACCCTCGGGACAGGCCAAGAGACCCAGTACTTC,CAWTLGTGQETQYF
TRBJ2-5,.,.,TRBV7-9,TGTGCCAGCAGCTCCCAGGGGCCACAAGAAACCCAGTACTTC,CASSSQGPQETQYF
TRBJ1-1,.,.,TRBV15,TGTGCCACCAGCAGACTAGACCTGAACACTGAAGCTTTCTTT,CATSRLDLNTEAFF
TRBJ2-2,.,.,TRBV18,TGTGCCAGCTCACCATTCTATGGACACACGAACACCGGGGAGCTGTTTTTT,CASSPFYGHTNTGELFF
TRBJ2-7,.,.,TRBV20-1,TGCAGTGCTAGTAGGGGCAGCTCCTACGAGCAGTACTTC,CSASRGSSYEQYF
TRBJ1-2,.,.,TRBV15,TGTGCCACCAGCAGCCTTACAACAGGGATCGGCTATGGCTACACCTTC,CATSSLTTGIGYGYTF
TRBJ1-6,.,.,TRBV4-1,TGCGCCAGCAGCCAAGTAGAGGGGGATAATTCACCCCTCCACTTT,CASSQVEGDNSPLHF
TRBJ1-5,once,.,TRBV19,TGTGCCAGTAGTATAGTCAGACAGAGCAATCAGCCCCAGCATTTT,CASSIVRQSNQPQHF
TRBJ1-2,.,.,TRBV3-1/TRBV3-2,TGTGCCAGCAGCCAAAGGGGGAGTCGCTATGGCTACACCTTC,CASSQRGSRYGYTF
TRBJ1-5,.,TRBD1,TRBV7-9,TGTGCCAGCAGCTTAGGGGGGACAGTCAATCAGCCCCAGCATTTT,CASSLGGTVNQPQHF
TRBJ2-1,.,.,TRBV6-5,TGTGCCAGCAGCCCCCTGGAGCTAGATGACAATGAGCAGTTCTTC,CASSPLELDDNEQFF
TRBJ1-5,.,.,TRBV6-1,TGTGCCAGCAGTGAAAAGAGGGAGGGACAAGACAATCAGCCCCAGCATTTT,CASSEKREGQDNQPQHF
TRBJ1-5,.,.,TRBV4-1,TGCGCCAGCAGCCCGGCCGGGAGCCATCAGCCCCAGCATTTT,CASSPAGSHQPQHF
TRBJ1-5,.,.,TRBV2,TGTGCCAGCAGAGGATGGGGGGGACAGCCCCAGCATTTT,CASRGWGGQPQHF
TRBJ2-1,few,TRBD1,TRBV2,TGTGCCAGCAGTGGCCGGACAGGGACCTACAATGAGCAGTTCTTC,CASSGRTGTYNEQFF
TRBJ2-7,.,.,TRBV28,TGTGCCAGCAGTTTAGTGGGGGGAGGCTACGAGCAGTACTTC,CASSLVGGGYEQYF
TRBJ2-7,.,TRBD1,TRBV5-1,TGCGCCAGCAGCTCCGGACAGGGGGCCTACGAGCAGTACTTC,CASSSGQGAYEQYF
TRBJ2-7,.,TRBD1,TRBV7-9,TGTGCCAGCAGCTCCTGGGGACAGCCAATTTCCTACGAGCAGTACTTC,CASSSWGQPISYEQYF
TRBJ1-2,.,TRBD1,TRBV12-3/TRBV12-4,TGTGCCAGCTCCAGGGGGCACGGCTACACCTTC,CASSRGHGYTF
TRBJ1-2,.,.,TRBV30,TGTGCCTGGAGTGTACCCCGGGGTGGATTCGCCTATGGCTACACCTTC,CAWSVPRGGFAYGYTF
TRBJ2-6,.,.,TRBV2,TGTGCCATTCAGGGAAGCTCTGGGGCCAACGTCCTGACTTTC,CAIQGSSGANVLTF
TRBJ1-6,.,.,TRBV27,TGTGCCAGCAGCCCGGACAGTGCAGATAATTCACCCCTCCACTTT,CASSPDSADNSPLHF
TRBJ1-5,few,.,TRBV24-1,TGTGCCACCAGTGATTCCGGGATTCAGCCCCAGCATTTT,CATSDSGIQPQHF
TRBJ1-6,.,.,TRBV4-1,TGCGCCAGCAGCCAAGGGGTACAGGAGAATTCACCCCTCCACTTT,CASSQGVQENSPLHF
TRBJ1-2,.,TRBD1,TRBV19,TGTGCCAGTAGGAAAGGGGACAGGTCCGGTGGCTATGGCTACACCTTC,CASRKGDRSGGYGYTF
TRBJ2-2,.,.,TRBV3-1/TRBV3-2,TGTGCCAGCAGCGATATGACTAGGCGCACCGGGGAGCTGTTTTTT,CASSDMTRRTGELFF
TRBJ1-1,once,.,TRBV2,TGTGCCAGCAGTCCGACCCAGGCTGAAGCTTTCTTT,CASSPTQAEAFF
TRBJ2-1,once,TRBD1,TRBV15,TGTGCCACCAGCAGAGAGACGCGGCAGGGGGTTCACAATGAGCAGTTCTTC,CATSRETRQGVHNEQFF
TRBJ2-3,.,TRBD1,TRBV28,TGTGCCAGCAGGCTGACAGGGTCCTATACGCAGTATTTT,CASRLTGSYTQYF
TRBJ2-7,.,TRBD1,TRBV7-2,TGTGCCAGCAGCCAAACCGGGACAGGGTTTTACGAGCAGTACTTC,CASSQTGTGFYEQYF
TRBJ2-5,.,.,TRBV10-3,TGTGCCATCAGTGAGTTCCAGGAAAGGGAGACCCAGTACTTC,CAISEFQERETQYF
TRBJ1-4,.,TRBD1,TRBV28,TGTGCCAGCAGTCCAAACAGGGGGCGGGGTGAAAAACTGTTTTTT,CASSPNRGRGEKLFF
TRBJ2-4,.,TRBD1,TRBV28,TGTGCCAGCAGTTCGGGACAGTCAGCCAAAAACATTCAGTACTTC,CASSSGQSAKNIQYF
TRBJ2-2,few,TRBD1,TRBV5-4,TGTGCCAGCAGCTTGACCCAACAGGGGGCTTTCTGGGGCGGGGAGCTGTTTTTT,CASSLTQQGAFWGGELFF
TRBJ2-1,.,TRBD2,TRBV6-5,TGTGCCAGCTCGGGAGCGGGGGGGTTCTACAATGAGCAGTTCTTC,CASSGAGGFYNEQFF
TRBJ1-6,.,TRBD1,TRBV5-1,TGCGCCAGCAGCTTGGCGGGGACAGGGAACTCACCCCTCCACTTT,CASSLAGTGNSPLHF
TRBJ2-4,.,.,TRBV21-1,TGTGCCAGCAGCCCACGACAGAGATCGGCCAAAAACATTCAGTACTTC,CASSPRQRSAKNIQYF
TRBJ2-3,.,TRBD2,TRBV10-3,TGTGCCATCTCCGGTCTAGCGGGCACAGATACGCAGTATTTT,CAISGLAGTDTQYF
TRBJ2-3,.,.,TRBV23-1,TGCGCCAGCAGTCCACAAAGCACTACCGAGGAGGGTACGCAGTATTTT,CASSPQSTTEEGTQYF
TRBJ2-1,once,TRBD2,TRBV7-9,TGTGCCAGCAGTCAGACTAGCGGGAGGGCCCTCGGCAATGAGCAGTTCTTC,CASSQTSGRALGNEQFF
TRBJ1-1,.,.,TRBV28,TGTGCCAGCAGCTATGGGGGGTCAATGAACACTGAAGCTTTCTTT,CASSYGGSMNTEAFF
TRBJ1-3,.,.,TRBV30,TGTGCCTGGAGTGTAGCGGGAAACACCATATATTTT,CAWSVAGNTIYF
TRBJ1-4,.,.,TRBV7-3,TGTGCCAGCAGCCTCCCGACAGCTAATGATGAAAAACTGTTTTTT,CASSLPTANDEKLFF